The sequence of this T cell receptor beta chain was determined in a study of T cell changes during pregnancy in multiple sclerosis. Assay used: immunoSEQ multiplex PCR; TCRdb lists only in-frame clones, some missing. The table includes 25,000 to 30,000 clones, 89% detected once. This clone was recorded once. V lost 4 bases and J lost 4; bases outside the gene matches: 17. This CDR3 comprises 18 residues. Germline values: CDR1 GTSNPN, CDR2 SVGIG (reference sequence). The TCR comes from a female donor with multiple sclerosis, enrolled in a pregnancy study. The chain uses TRBV30 and TRBJ1-3, with 9 bases aligning to TRBD1. Source: CD4+ T cells from peripheral blood mononuclear cells, taken in the second trimester of pregnancy. CDR3 bases: TGTGCCTGGACCAGGGACAGGGATTCGAATTTAATAGGAAACACCATATATTTT. Residues: CAWTRDRDSNLIGNTIYF.